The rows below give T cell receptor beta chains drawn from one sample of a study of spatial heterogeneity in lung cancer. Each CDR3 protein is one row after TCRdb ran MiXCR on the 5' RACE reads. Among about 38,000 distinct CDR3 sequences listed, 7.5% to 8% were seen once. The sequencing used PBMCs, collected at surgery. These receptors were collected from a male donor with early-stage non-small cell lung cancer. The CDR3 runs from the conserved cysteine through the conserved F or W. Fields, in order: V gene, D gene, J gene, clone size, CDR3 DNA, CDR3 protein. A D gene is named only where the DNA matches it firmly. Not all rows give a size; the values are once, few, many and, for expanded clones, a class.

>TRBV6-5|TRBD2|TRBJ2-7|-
TGTGCCAGCAGTTACTCGCTCGGGACTAGTTCCGAGCAGTACTTC
CASSYSLGTSSEQYF
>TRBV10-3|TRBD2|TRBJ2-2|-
TGTGCCATCAGTAGAGACGGGGGGTCGAACACCGGGGAGCTGTTTTTT
CAISRDGGSNTGELFF
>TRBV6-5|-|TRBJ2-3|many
TGTGCCAGCAGTGTCGATGGAGATACGCAGTATTTT
CASSVDGDTQYF
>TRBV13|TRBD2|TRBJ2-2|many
TGTGCCAGCAGCCCTAACGGAGGACTAGCGGGAGTGGGGACCGGGGAGCTGTTTTTT
CASSPNGGLAGVGTGELFF
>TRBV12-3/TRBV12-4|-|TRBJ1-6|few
TGTGCCAGCAGTTTAAGGGTTCTGGGGAATTCACCCCTCCACTTT
CASSLRVLGNSPLHF
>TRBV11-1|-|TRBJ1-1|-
TGTGCCAGCAGCTTAGCGGGGGGGCCTACTGAAGCTTTCTTT
CASSLAGGPTEAFF
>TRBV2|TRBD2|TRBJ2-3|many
TGTGCCAGCAGCGTGCTAGCGGGGGGGCAAGATACGCAGTATTTT
CASSVLAGGQDTQYF
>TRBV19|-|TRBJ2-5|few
TGTGCCAGCAATCCCAACGGGGGAGAGACCCAGTACTTC
CASNPNGGETQYF
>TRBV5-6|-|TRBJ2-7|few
TGTGCCAGCAGCAGGACACGCGCCAACGAGCAGTACTTC
CASSRTRANEQYF
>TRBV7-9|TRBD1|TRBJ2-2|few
TGTGCCAGCAGCATGCAGGGGGCCGGGGAGCTGTTTTTT
CASSMQGAGELFF
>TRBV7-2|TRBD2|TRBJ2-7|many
TGTGCCAGCAGCTCCTCGGGGGGTATAGTATACGAGCAGTACTTC
CASSSSGGIVYEQYF
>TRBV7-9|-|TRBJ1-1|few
TGTGCCAGCAGCTTAGTTCGGCAGGGAGGCACTGAAGCTTTCTTT
CASSLVRQGGTEAFF
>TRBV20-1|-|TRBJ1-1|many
TGCAGTGCTAGAGTCCCGGACATAAGGCGAATGAACACTGAAGCTTTCTTT
CSARVPDIRRMNTEAFF
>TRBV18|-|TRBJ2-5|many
TGTGCCAGCTCACCCCCAGTCCAAGAGACCCAGTACTTC
CASSPPVQETQYF
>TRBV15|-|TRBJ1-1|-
TGTGCCACCAGCAGAGATCATAGGAACACTGAAGCTTTCTTT
CATSRDHRNTEAFF
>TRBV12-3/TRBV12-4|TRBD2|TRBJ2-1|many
TGTGCCAGCAGACCGCCCCAGTCTAGCGGGCCATACAATGAGCAGTTCTTC
CASRPPQSSGPYNEQFF
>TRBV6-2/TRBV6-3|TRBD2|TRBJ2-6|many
TGTGCCAGCAGGGGACTAGCGGGAGGCTCTGGGGCCAACGTCCTGACTTTC
CASRGLAGGSGANVLTF
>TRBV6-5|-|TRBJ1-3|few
TGTGCCAGCAGCCCCGATGGGACGCAGAACACCATATATTTT
CASSPDGTQNTIYF
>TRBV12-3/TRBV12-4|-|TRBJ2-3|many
TGTGCCAGCAGTTTGCCTCCCACAGATACGCAGTATTTT
CASSLPPTDTQYF
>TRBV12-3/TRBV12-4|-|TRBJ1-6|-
TGTGCCAGCAGTTTGGGGGGCGACTCACCCCTCCACTTT
CASSLGGDSPLHF
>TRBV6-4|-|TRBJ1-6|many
TGTGCCAGCAGTGTGGGCAGGGGAATCGATTCACCCCTCCACTTT
CASSVGRGIDSPLHF
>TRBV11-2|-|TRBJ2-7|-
TGTGCCAGCAGTGCCGGACAGACCTACGAGCAGTACTTC
CASSAGQTYEQYF